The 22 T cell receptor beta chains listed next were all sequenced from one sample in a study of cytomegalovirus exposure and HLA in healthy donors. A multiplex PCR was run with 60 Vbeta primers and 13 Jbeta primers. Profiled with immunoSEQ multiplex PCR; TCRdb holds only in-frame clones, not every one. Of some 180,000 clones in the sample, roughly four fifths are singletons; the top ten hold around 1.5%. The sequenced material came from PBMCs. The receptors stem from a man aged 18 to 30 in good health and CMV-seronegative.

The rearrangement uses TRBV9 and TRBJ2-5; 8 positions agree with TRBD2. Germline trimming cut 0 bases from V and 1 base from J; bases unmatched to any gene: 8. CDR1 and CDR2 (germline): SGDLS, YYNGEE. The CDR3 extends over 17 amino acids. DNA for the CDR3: TGTGCCAGCAGCGTAGATACAAGCGGGGGTCTCCAAGAGACCCAGTACTTC. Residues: CASSVDTSGGLQETQYF.

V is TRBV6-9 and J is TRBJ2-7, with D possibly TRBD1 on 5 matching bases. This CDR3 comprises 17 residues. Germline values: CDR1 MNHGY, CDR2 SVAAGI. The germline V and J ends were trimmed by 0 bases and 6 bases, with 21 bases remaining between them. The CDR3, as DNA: TGTGCCAGCAGTTATTCGACAGCTACCAAGGCAGAAGGCGAGCAGTACTTC. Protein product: CASSYSTATKAEGEQYF.

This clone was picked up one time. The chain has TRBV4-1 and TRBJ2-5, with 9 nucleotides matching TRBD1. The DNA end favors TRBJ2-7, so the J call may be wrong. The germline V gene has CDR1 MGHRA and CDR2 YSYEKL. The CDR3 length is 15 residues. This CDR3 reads CASSQGGQGGYEQYF. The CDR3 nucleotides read TGCGCCAGCAGCCAAGGGGGACAGGGAGGCTACGAGCAGTACTTC.

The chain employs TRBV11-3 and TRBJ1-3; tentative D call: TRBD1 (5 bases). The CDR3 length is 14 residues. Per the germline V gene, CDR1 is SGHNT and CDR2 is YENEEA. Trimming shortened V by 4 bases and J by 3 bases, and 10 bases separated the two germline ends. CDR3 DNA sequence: TGTGCCAGCAGCTGGAGGGACGGTGGAAACACCATATATTTT. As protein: CASSWRDGGNTIYF. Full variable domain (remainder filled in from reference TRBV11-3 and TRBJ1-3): EAGVVQSPRYKIIEKKQPVAFWCNPISGHNTLYWYLQNLGQGPELLIRYENEEAVDDSQLPKDRFSAERLKGVDSTLKIQPAELGDSAVYLCASSWRDGGNTIYFGEGSWLTVV.

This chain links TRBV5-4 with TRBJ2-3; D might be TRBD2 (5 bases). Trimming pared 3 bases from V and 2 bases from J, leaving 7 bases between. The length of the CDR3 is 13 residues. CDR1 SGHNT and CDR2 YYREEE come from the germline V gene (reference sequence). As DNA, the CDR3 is TGTGCCAGCAGCTCGGGGTCCACAGATACGCAGTATTTT. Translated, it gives CASSSGSTDTQYF.

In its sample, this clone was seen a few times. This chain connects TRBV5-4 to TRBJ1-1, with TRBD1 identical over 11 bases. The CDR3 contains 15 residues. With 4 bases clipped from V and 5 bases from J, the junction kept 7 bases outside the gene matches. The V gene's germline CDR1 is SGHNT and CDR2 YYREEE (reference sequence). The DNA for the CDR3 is TGTGCCAGCAGCGGGGACAGGGGGGTGATAACTGAAGCTTTCTTT. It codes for CASSGDRGVITEAFF.

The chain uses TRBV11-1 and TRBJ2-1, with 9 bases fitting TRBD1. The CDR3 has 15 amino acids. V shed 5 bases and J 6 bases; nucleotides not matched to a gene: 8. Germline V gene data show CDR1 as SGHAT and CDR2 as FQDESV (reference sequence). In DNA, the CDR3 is TGTGCCAGCAGCGCCCCGGACAGGGGTGTCAATGAGCAGTTCTTC. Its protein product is CASSAPDRGVNEQFF.

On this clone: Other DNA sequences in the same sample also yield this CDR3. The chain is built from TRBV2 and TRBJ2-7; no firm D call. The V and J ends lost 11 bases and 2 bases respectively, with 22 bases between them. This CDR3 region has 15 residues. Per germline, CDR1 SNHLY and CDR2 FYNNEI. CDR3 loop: CAVPQDSRSPYEQYF. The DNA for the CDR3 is TGTGCCGTCCCTCAAGACTCCCGTTCTCCCTACGAGCAGTACTTC.

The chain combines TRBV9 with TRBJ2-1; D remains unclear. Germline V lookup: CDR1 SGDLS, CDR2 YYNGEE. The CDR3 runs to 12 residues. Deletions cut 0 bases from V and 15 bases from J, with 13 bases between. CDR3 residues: CASSVGFSGRFF. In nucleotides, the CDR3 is TGTGCCAGCAGCGTAGGGTTCTCAGGTCGGTTCTTC.

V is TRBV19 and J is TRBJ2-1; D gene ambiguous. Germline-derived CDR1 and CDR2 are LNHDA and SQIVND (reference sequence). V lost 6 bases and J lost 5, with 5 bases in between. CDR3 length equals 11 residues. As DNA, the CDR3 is TGTGCCAGTAGATTAAACAATGAGCAGTTCTTC. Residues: CASRLNNEQFF.

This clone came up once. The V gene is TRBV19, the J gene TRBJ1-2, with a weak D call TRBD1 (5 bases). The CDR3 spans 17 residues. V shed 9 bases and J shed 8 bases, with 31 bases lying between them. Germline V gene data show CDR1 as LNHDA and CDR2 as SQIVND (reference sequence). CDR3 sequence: CASLPGSKPRGRDGYTF. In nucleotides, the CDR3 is TGTGCCAGCCTCCCGGGCAGCAAACCGCGGGGGAGGGACGGCTACACCTTC. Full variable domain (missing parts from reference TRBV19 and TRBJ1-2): DGGITQSPKYLFRKEGQNVTLSCEQNLNHDAMYWYRQDPGQGLRLIYYSQIVNDFQKGDIAEGYSVSREKKESFPLTVTSAQKNPTAFYLCASLPGSKPRGRDGYTFGSGTRLTVV.

The CDR3 DNA reads TGTGCCAGCAGCCAAGATGCGGGACGGCCCCAGCATTTT. It specifies CASSQDAGRPQHF. The chain uses TRBV14 and TRBJ1-5; TRBD1 is a possible D gene (5 bases). The CDR3 is made up of 13 amino acids. Germline loops: CDR1 SGHDN, CDR2 FVKESK. V lost 0 bases to trimming and J lost 9 bases, with 9 bases between them.

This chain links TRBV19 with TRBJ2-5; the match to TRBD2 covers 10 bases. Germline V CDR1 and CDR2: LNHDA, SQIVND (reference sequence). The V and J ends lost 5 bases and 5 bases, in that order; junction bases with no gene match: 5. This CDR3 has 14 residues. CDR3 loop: CASSVAGGGETQYF. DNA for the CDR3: TGTGCCAGTAGTGTAGCGGGGGGCGGGGAGACCCAGTACTTC.

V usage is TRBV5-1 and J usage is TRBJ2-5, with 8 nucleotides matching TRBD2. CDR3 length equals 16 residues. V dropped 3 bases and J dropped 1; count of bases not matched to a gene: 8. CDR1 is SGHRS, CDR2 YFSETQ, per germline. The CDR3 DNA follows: TGCGCCAGCAGCTCGGGGGGGCAGGGGATCCAAGAGACCCAGTACTTC. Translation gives CASSSGGQGIQETQYF.

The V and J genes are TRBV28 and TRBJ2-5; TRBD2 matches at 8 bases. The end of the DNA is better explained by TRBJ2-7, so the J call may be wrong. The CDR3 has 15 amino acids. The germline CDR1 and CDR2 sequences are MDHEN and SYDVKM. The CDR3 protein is CASSMAGGADYEQYF. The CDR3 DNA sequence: TGTGCCAGCAGTATGGCGGGGGGAGCGGACTACGAGCAGTACTTC.

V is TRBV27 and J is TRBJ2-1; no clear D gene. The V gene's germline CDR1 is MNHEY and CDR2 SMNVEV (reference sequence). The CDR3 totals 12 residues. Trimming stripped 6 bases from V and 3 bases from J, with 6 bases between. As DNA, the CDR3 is TGTGCCAGCAGGAGTAGCTACAATGAGCAGTTCTTC. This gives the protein CASRSSYNEQFF.

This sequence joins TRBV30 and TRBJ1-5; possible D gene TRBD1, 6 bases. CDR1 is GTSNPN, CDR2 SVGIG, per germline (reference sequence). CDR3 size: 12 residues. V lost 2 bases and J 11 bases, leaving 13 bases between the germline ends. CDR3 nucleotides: TGTGCCTGGAGTTCAGGGGTGAGGTCCCAGCATTTT. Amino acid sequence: CAWSSGVRSQHF. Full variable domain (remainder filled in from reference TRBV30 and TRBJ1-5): SQTIHQWPATLVQPVGSPLSLECTVEGTSNPNLYWYRQAAGRGLQLLFYSVGIGQISSEVPQNLSASRPQDRQFILSSKKLLLSDSGFYLCAWSSGVRSQHFGDGTRLSIL.

The CDR3 DNA follows: TGTGCCAGCAGCCTGGGACAGGGCACCTATGAGCAGTTCTTC. It codes for CASSLGQGTYEQFF. The chain is built from TRBV7-3 and TRBJ2-1, with 9 bases lining up with TRBD1. The CDR3 has 14 amino acids. Per the germline V gene, CDR1 is SGHTA and CDR2 is FQGTGA. The J segment lost 8 bases and the V segment lost 5 bases, leaving 7 bases of the junction unmatched.

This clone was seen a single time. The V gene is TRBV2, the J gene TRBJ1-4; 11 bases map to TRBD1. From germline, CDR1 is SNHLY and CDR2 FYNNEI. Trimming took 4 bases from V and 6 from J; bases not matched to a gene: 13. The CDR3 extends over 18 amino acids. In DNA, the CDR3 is TGTGCCAGCAGTGGCGATTATAAGGGGACAGGGGGGTATGAAAAACTGTTTTTT. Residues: CASSGDYKGTGGYEKLFF.

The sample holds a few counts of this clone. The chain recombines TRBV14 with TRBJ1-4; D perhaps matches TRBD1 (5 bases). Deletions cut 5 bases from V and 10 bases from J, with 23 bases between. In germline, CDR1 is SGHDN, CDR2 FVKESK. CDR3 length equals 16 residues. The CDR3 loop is CASSSRDSLVVGKLFF. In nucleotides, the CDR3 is TGTGCCAGCAGCAGTCGGGACTCCCTGGTGGTGGGAAAACTGTTTTTT. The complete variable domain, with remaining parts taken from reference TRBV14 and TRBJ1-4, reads EAGVTQFPSHSVIEKGQTVTLRCDPISGHDNLYWYRRVMGKEIKFLLHFVKESKQDESGMPNNRFLAERTGGTYSTLKVQPAELEDSGVYFCASSSRDSLVVGKLFFGSGTQLSVL.

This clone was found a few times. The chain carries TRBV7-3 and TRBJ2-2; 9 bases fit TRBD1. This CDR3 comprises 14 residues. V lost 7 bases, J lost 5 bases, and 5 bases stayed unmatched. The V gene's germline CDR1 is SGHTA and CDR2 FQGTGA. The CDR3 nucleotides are TGTGCCAGCACCAGGGACAGGGCGACCGGGGAGCTGTTTTTT. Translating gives CASTRDRATGELFF.

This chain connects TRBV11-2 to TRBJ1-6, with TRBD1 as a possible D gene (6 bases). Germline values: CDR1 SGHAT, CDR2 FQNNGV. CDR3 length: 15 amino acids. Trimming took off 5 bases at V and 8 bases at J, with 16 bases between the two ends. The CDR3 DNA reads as TGTGCCAGCAGCGACGCCCAGACAGGTTATTCACCCCTCCACTTT. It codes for CASSDAQTGYSPLHF.